This TCR beta chain was sequenced in a study of Ad26.COV2.S vaccination and SARS-CoV-2 variants. Whole-study context: Dosing was one shot or two shots 56 days apart. General observations from the study: Ad26.COV2.S recipients had broader spike-specific TCRs (P = 0.0014).

Turning to this clone: What it recognizes is unknown.

The treatment here: 15 to 20 received Ad26.COV2.S at low or high dose, single or two shots; five or six received placebo; per-sample allocation not given. Specimen acquisition occurred on day 63 following the initial vaccine or placebo injection. At a Boston site, the person donating was an adult of 18-55 years. Some clones are missing from TCRdb's copy, which holds only in-frame ones; the method was immunoSEQ multiplex PCR. The sample has some 340,000 clones; roughly 84% are singletons. V dropped 6 bases and J dropped 6; count of bases not matched to a gene: 6. Germline V gives CDR1 MNHEY, CDR2 SVGAGI. The CDR3 consists of 15 residues.

V and J are TRBV6-5 and TRBJ2-1; 12 nucleotides line up with TRBD2. This specimen was peripheral blood, taken in a trial of Ad26.COV2.S vaccine versus placebo. The sequence came from a person between 18 and 65 years old who received the Ad26.COV2.S COVID-19 vaccine or a placebo. The CDR3 spells CASRMTSGGFNEQFF. The CDR3 DNA sequence: TGTGCCAGCAGGATGACTAGCGGGGGCTTCAATGAGCAGTTCTTC.